The clone carrying this TCR beta chain was seen ten or more times. What it recognizes is unknown. The data belong to a study of early T cells in non-severe SARS-CoV-2 infection. The overall study: Bulk RNA taken from unsorted whole blood was sequenced, leaving chains unpaired.

Trimming cost V 5 bases and J 8 bases, with 19 bases left between them. Germline loops: CDR1 SGHVS, CDR2 FNYEAQ. This CDR3 has 15 residues. Study-level results: VDJdb-based annotation leaned toward anti-spike CD8 responses and missed private and CD4 specificities.

From the 5' RACE reads, TCRdb called clonotypes with MiXCR, one entry per CDR3 protein. The sample gives 60,000 or so distinct CDR3 sequences, just under 9% of which show up once; approximately 15% is in the top ten. Sequenced: whole blood. The chain is built from TRBV7-6 and TRBJ2-1; D possibly corresponds to TRBD1 (6 bases). The sequence derives from an adult who was a healthcare worker with PCR-confirmed SARS-CoV-2 infection or an uninfected control (not recorded which). CDR3 coding DNA: TGTGCCAGCAGCGGGGCGGCAGGGGACGGTGATGAGCAGTTCTTC. Its protein is CASSGAAGDGDEQFF. Together with reference TRBV7-6 and TRBJ2-1, the CDR3 gives the full variable domain: GAGVSQSPRYKVTKRGQDVALRCDPISGHVSLYWYRQALGQGPEFLTYFNYEAQQDKSGLPNDRFSAERPEGSISTLTIQRTEQRDSAMYRCASSGAAGDGDEQFFGPGTRLTVL.